The clone carrying this TCR beta chain was seen repeatedly, ten times or more. What it recognizes is unknown. TCR beta CDR3 region amplification was performed from RNA transcripts. First-round RT-PCR targeting the TCR CDR3 was performed with the HTBI primer set. TCRdb processed the multiplex PCR reads anew with MiXCR; each CDR3 protein has one entry. This sample has some 350,000 distinct CDR3 sequences, with 15% to 20% found just once. The CDR3 is 16 residues long. V was pared by 5 bases and J by 0 bases, with 15 bases between. The germline gives CDR1 KGHDR, CDR2 SFDVKD. The data were taken from a study of T cells in Graves' hyperthyroidism and ophthalmopathy. Based on clinical symptoms, serum thyroxine and TRAb, thyroid ultrasound and orbital computed tomography, diagnoses were reached. Study-wide findings and caveats: Patients with ophthalmopathy were separated from those with stable hyperthyroidism by a 13 V-J model. Clonotypes that were expanded in thyroid above 0.001 mostly appeared in blood too.

The TCR originated in a woman in her late teens or twenties with Graves' hyperthyroidism. The rearrangement uses TRBV24-1 and TRBJ2-5, with D possibly TRBD1 on 6 matching bases. Input material: blood. The CDR3 protein is CATSAGRDNYQETQYF. As DNA, the CDR3 is TGTGCCACCAGTGCCGGAAGGGACAACTACCAAGAGACCCAGTACTTC.